The 19 T cell receptor beta chains given below trace back to one sample, sequenced in a study of preoperative IRX-2 immunotherapy in early breast cancer. Sequenced by immunoSEQ multiplex PCR; TCRdb stores in-frame clones only, minus some. Counted here are tens of thousands of clones, 82% occurring once; the ten biggest clones make up about 3.3%. Treatment indicated: preoperative locoregional IRX-2 cytokine immunotherapy. This sample was taken from a patient treated with IRX-2 immunotherapy. All receptors derive from a human donor with breast cancer.

The chain combines TRBV12-5 with TRBJ1-1; D is unresolved. The CDR3 has 12 amino acids. CDR1 is LGHNT, CDR2 FRNRAP, per germline. Written as DNA, the CDR3 is TGTGCCATTACATGGGGTGGCACTGAAGCTTTCTTT. Translating gives CAITWGGTEAFF.

This chain uses TRBV6-8 with TRBJ2-2; the match to TRBD2 covers 9 bases. Germline trimming cut 1 base from V and 4 bases from J; bases unmatched to any gene: 4. CDR1 is MNHGY, CDR2 SAAAGT, per germline. CDR3 length: 16 residues. CDR3: CASSYLGLAGTGELFF. The CDR3, as DNA: TGTGCCAGCAGTTACTTGGGACTAGCCGGCACCGGGGAGCTGTTTTTT.

This rearrangement joins TRBV7-6 to TRBJ1-2, with D perhaps TRBD1 (6 bases). The CDR3 contains 14 residues. V lost 5 bases to trimming and J lost 4 bases, with 14 bases between them. In germline, CDR1 is SGHVS, CDR2 FNYEAQ. CDR3 DNA: TGTGCCAGCAGCCAATCACCGGACAGCTATGGCTACACCTTC. The encoded protein is CASSQSPDSYGYTF.

Only a few counts were recorded for this clone. For the CDR3, the DNA is TGTGCCAGCAGGGGAAAACAGGGCAGAGCTTCACCCCTCCACTTT. Protein product: CASRGKQGRASPLHF. The rearrangement links TRBV28 to TRBJ1-6; D perhaps matches TRBD1 (6 bases). The length of the CDR3 is 15 residues. Trimming pared 6 bases from V and 9 bases from J, leaving 18 bases between. The germline V gene has CDR1 MDHEN and CDR2 SYDVKM.

The chain joins TRBV6-7 to TRBJ1-2, with D possibly matching TRBD1 (5 bases). TRBV6-7 qualifies as an ORF whose function is uncertain. The V gene lost 0 bases and the J gene lost 7 bases, with 24 bases spanning the gap. This CDR3 spans 18 amino acids. CDR3 nucleotides: TGTGCCAGCAGTTACTCCGTGGCAGGGCCCCCACTTTCGTCTGGCTACACCTTC. This gives the protein CASSYSVAGPPLSSGYTF.

The chain employs TRBV6-8 and TRBJ1-2, with 7 positions matching TRBD1. The germline V gene encodes CDR1 MNHGY and CDR2 SAAAGT. CDR3 length: 12 amino acids. V shed 5 bases, J shed 11 bases, and the junction held 8 bases outside the gene matches. CDR3 nucleotide sequence: TGTGCCAGCAGTGACAGGGCCATGGGGTACACCTTC. Amino acids: CASSDRAMGYTF.

This clone was counted only a few times. The chain has TRBV28 and TRBJ2-5; D is undetermined. The CDR3 loop spans 15 amino acids. V lost 4 bases and J 1 base, leaving 13 bases between the germline ends. CDR1 is MDHEN, CDR2 SYDVKM, per germline. CDR3 nucleotide sequence: TGTGCCAGCAGTTCCCCCACCTACGCCCAAGAGACCCAGTACTTC. This translates into CASSSPTYAQETQYF.

The rearrangement joins TRBV6-8 to TRBJ2-5; the D gene is possibly TRBD2 (5 bases). The V end lost 0 bases, the J end lost 5 bases, and 10 bases lay between the germline ends. Per germline, CDR1 MNHGY and CDR2 SAAAGT. The CDR3 has 14 amino acids. Written as DNA, the CDR3 is TGTGCCAGCAGTTACTCGGCGCCGGGGGAGACCCAGTACTTC. As protein: CASSYSAPGETQYF.

The V and J genes are TRBV7-1 and TRBJ2-7; tentatively, D is TRBD2 (5 bases). TRBV7-1 is treated as an ORF (open reading frame) with a function not yet certain. With 4 bases removed from V and 5 bases from J, the gap between germline ends came to 18 bases. The CDR3 has 15 amino acids. CDR3 region: CASSLSGERWNEQYF. The DNA of the CDR3 is TGTGCCAGCAGCTTGAGTGGCGAGCGGTGGAACGAGCAGTACTTC.

As to this clone: At one end the junction does not follow the germline gene, possibly because of a read error. The chain links TRBV11-3 to TRBJ2-2; TRBD2 agrees at 9 bases. In germline, CDR1 is SGHNT, CDR2 YENEEA. CDR3 length equals 17 residues. The chain's CDR3 is CTSSLGLLGGRGGELFF. The CDR3 coding sequence is TGTACCAGCAGCTTAGGACTGCTAGGCGGGAGGGGCGGGGAGCTGTTTTTT.

In this sample, this clone turned up a few times. This chain uses TRBV14 with TRBJ1-3, with D possibly matching TRBD1 (5 bases). V lost 4 bases and J 9 bases, leaving 16 bases between the germline ends. The CDR3 is 14 amino acids. In germline, CDR1 is SGHDN, CDR2 FVKESK. The CDR3 spells CASSPSSLGGTIYF. DNA for the CDR3: TGTGCCAGCAGCCCAAGCTCCCTGGGGGGCACCATATATTTT.

This clone has a single count. The rearrangement uses TRBV6-8 and TRBJ1-5; TRBD1 is a possible D gene (5 bases). With 4 bases removed from V and 12 bases from J, the gap between germline ends came to 22 bases. Germline CDR1 MNHGY, CDR2 SAAAGT. The CDR3 extends over 15 amino acids. CDR3 loop: CASSSYRDGYFIQHF. CDR3 sequence (DNA): TGTGCCAGCAGTTCCTACCGGGACGGATACTTTATCCAGCATTTT.

The V and J genes are TRBV28 and TRBJ1-6, with D uncertain. The CDR3 covers 12 residues. Germline V gives CDR1 MDHEN, CDR2 SYDVKM. V lost 3 bases to trimming and J lost 7 bases, with 4 bases between them. The CDR3 DNA is TGTGCCAGCAGTTTTGTGAATTCACCCCTCCACTTT. This gives the protein CASSFVNSPLHF.

This chain uses TRBV1 with TRBJ1-1. TRBV1 is deemed a pseudogene. This CDR3 contains 16 residues. The CDR3 nucleotides are TGCGCCAGCAGCCAAGATCGGGAGGGAATTAACACTGAAGCTTTCTTT. Encoded protein: CASSQDREGINTEAFF.

The chain carries TRBV6-8 and TRBJ2-1; tentative D call: TRBD1 (5 bases). The ends were cut back, 8 bases at V and 0 bases at J, with 14 bases in the middle. Looked up from germline, CDR1 is MNHGY and CDR2 is SAAAGT. This CDR3 region has 15 residues. CDR3 sequence: CASVPSQGSYNEQFF. The CDR3 nucleotides are TGTGCCAGCGTCCCTAGTCAGGGCTCCTACAATGAGCAGTTCTTC.

This sequence joins TRBV12-5 and TRBJ1-1; TRBD1 aligns across 10 bases. This CDR3 contains 13 residues. From germline, CDR1 is LGHNT and CDR2 FRNRAP. CDR3 nucleotide sequence: TGTGCCAGCGGCCGGGACAGGGGTCGGGGAGCTTTCTTT. Its translation is CASGRDRGRGAFF.

The gene calls are TRBV14 and TRBJ1-1; the match to TRBD1 covers 7 bases. The CDR3 totals 12 residues. J was trimmed by 4 bases and V by 5 bases; bases with no gene match: 1. In germline, CDR1 is SGHDN, CDR2 FVKESK. The CDR3 DNA reads TGTGCCAGCAGCTGGACAGGCACTGAAGCTTTCTTT. Translation gives CASSWTGTEAFF.

J is TRBJ2-1 and V is TRBV6-8; 9 nucleotides align to TRBD2. Germline V gene sequence: CDR1 MNHGY, CDR2 SAAAGT. The CDR3 is 15 amino acids. Germline trimming cut 5 bases from V and 7 bases from J; bases unmatched to any gene: 9. Written as DNA, the CDR3 is TGTGCCAGCAGTCACCCGGGACTAGCAATAAATGAGCAGTTCTTC. Its translation: CASSHPGLAINEQFF.

V is TRBV11-3 and J is TRBJ2-2, with 8 bases that match TRBD1. The CDR3 contains 16 residues. V was pared by 5 bases and J by 6 bases, with 11 bases of the junction left unmatched. Germline CDR1 reads SGHNT; CDR2 reads YENEEA. The CDR3 region has the DNA TGTGCCAGCAGCAGAACCCAGGGGGCAAGGGCCGGGGAGCTGTTTTTT. Its protein is CASSRTQGARAGELFF.